A single T cell receptor (beta chain) is shown here with its context. This clonotype was counted only a few times. The clone's antigen remains unknown. Base qualities are not recorded, but no much larger clone differs from it by a single base. In light of the paper, this sample's treatment or condition label describes: live attenuated yellow fever vaccine strain. At every blood-draw timepoint, two biological replicates of bulk PBMCs were collected. PBMCs were isolated from peripheral blood using a standard Ficoll-Paque protocol. TriZol was used to extract RNA from bulk PBMCs, CD4 and CD8 fractions, and dextramer-positive and dextramer-negative fractions. Synthesis of TCR cDNA relied on 5'RACE template switching, a step that introduced a universal primer site along with unique molecular identifiers. Priming of cDNA synthesis was performed from both the TCR alpha and TCR beta constant segments. Library amplification involved two PCR steps, and the second step added sample barcodes and sequencing adapters. Sequencing of libraries was performed on Illumina HiSeq 2500 (2x100 bp) or NovaSeq (2x150 bp). Processing in the source paper ran as follows. Demultiplexing of reads and collapsing into UMI consensus sequences were performed with MIGEC, and V(D)J alignment was carried out with MiXCR. Clonotypes responding to the vaccine were identified with edgeR on replicate PBMC samples, with the criteria of FDR below 0.01 and a log2 fold change above 5 up to day 15. Each bulk clonotype received a CD4 or CD8 identity based on whether the sequenced CD4 or CD8 repertoire contained that clonotype at higher abundance. The public reads were quality trimmed at Q25 with fastp and then assembled into clones with MiXCR by TCRdb, keeping productive beta chains. Each CDR3 protein appears once, grouped with its most common genes and DNA. These V and J calls derive from TCRdb rather than the authors' analysis. The sample table contains 450,000 to 650,000 distinct CDR3 sequences; only one count was recorded for roughly 22% of them. The top ten hold 15% to 20% of the sample.

This record belongs to a study of T cells after yellow fever vaccination (dated by TCRdb to 2018 to 2020). Background on the whole study: The SMART-Seq v4 Ultra Low Input RNA kit was used to prepare libraries from fractions with low cell numbers. Two healthy male donors, one aged 18 to 30 and one aged 30 to 40 years, made up the cohort. To follow T-cell clones before and after primary and booster YFV17D yellow fever vaccination, bulk TCR alpha and beta repertoires were sequenced over time. Blood was drawn at multiple timepoints before and after primary and secondary immunization, with bulk PBMC replicates and cell subsets isolated. Points the paper makes about the study in general: A small fraction of clonotypes showed up in both the CD4 and CD8 compartments, probably as a result of convergent recombination. Most clones expanded after primary vaccination were re-detected after the booster (almost 97% of CD4 and approximately 85% of CD8), suggesting broad memory maintenance. Compared with the primary T-cell response, the secondary T-cell response was faster but weaker, reaching its peak on day 5 rather than on day 15. Computational filtering was needed because FACS-sorted repertoires could contain abundant contaminating clonotypes from the bulk population. Because the study included only two donors, the extent to which the findings can be generalized is limited.

The CDR3, from cysteine to phenylalanine, totals 14 residues. The only DNA kept is the CDR3, 42 bases in frame from the first base. After removal of 5 bases from V and 6 bases from J, the junction retains 8 bases not matched to a gene. From a lookup of the germline V gene, CDR1 and CDR2 are ENHRY and SYGVKD. The specimen was PBMCs, collected approximately 20 days after the first yellow fever vaccination. The receptor comes from a man younger than 35 who received the YFV17D yellow fever vaccine. The chain links TRBV10-3 with TRBJ2-3, with 7 bases aligning to TRBD2. CDR3 region: CAISSRMGGDTQYF. At the DNA level, the sequence is TGTGCCATCAGTAGCCGAATGGGGGGGGATACGCAGTATTTT.